The T cell receptor beta chain under discussion was sequenced for a study of blood T cell repertoires in COVID-19 (dated by TCRdb to about 2020). About the full investigation: Samples covering the acute and convalescent phases of COVID-19 were provided by collaborators in the United States, Italy and Spain. The material from the prospective study consisted of cDNA or gDNA derived from T cells, B-cell-depleted T cells, or PBMCs. The repertoires were made available in a free public database intended to serve as a resource for research on the immune response to SARS-CoV-2. Samples were obtained from the ongoing ImmuneRACE study (first 160 participants) and from 1,000 to 1,500 subjects provided by 6 global collaborators. The dataset comprised deeply sampled blood TCRbeta repertoires from subjects exposed to, actively infected with, or recovered from COVID-19. A de-identified subject ID, COVID-19 status, age in years and sex were almost always included in the sample metadata. Where available, HLA class I and class II types were obtained from metadata supplied by the sample provider rather than from assay-based typing.

The paper as a whole reports these results and caveats: Clinical and demographic metadata were provided uncurated, with the amount varying by source and participant.

TCRbeta CDR3 regions were amplified from genomic DNA using the immunoSEQ Assay, a bias-controlled multiplex PCR. The authors' analysis ran thus. Nucleated cell counts per sample were estimated from amplification of reference gene primers within the assay. To quantify the absolute abundance of each unique TCRbeta CDR3 rearrangement, sequence reads were collapsed and filtered. For each sample, productive Simpson clonality was calculated as the square root of Simpson's diversity index across productive rearrangements. TCRdb provides this immuneACCESS table in a form limited to in-frame rearrangements. Some clones are lacking; in checked studies, under half of them reflect an unresolved V gene, and why the rest are absent is not known. The V and J calls and clone size come from that table; D and trimming were worked out from the DNA. Within this sample are 200,000 to 250,000 clones, with just over 85% of them counted one time only. Together, the top ten hold less than 4.5% of the sample.

In the prospective study, participants were roughly 18 to 90 years old, resided in about two dozen geographic areas of the United States, and were enrolled through a virtual design. In the prospective study, cohorts were assigned on the basis of participant-reported clinical history obtained from a screening survey and a study questionnaire. In the prospective study, whole blood, serum and a nasopharyngeal or oropharyngeal swab were collected from each participant by mobile phlebotomists. Participants in the prospective study had the option to provide additional blood draws and questionnaires over a roughly 2-month period. Before DNA extraction, blood samples from the prospective study were shipped at room temperature or frozen. Concerning this clone: This receptor's antigen is unknown. Per-base qualities were not stored, and no clone one base away is much larger. This sample also contains other DNA sequences that code for the same CDR3.

The cysteine opens and the phenylalanine closes a CDR3 of 14 amino acids. The DNA shown is the 42-base CDR3, in frame from base 1. CDR1 and CDR2 (SGHRS, YFSETQ) derive from the germline V gene. V is clipped by 3 bases and J by 9 bases, and the sequence between their germline boundaries is 13 bases long. The receptor comes from a woman aged 40 to 55 with acute COVID-19. The chain links TRBV5-1 with TRBJ1-6, and perhaps TRBD1 as D gene, on 5 matching bases. Sample: PBMCs or T cells enriched from blood (not recorded which). Here the CDR3 is given as CASSSTGVGSPLHF. The DNA is as follows: TGCGCCAGCAGCTCTACAGGTGTGGGTTCACCCCTCCACTTT. Beyond the CDR3, the reference TRBV5-1 and TRBJ1-6 genes provide the residues; the full variable domain reads: KAGVTQTPRYLIKTRGQQVTLSCSPISGHRSVSWYQQTPGQGLQFLFEYFSETQRNKGNFPGRFSGRQFSNSRSEMNVSTLELGDSALYLCASSSTGVGSPLHFGNGTRLTVT.